These 32 T cell receptor beta chains were sequenced from one sample in a study of CD8+ T cells in alopecia areata. TCR sequencing used cDNA made by reverse transcription of extracted RNA. The data were produced by immunoSEQ multiplex PCR, yet TCRdb's version contains in-frame clones alone and is incomplete. The table lists some 150,000 clones, around half of them singletons. This material consisted of CD8+ T cells sorted from blood, taken at week 0. The source is a human donor with alopecia areata.

The V gene is TRBV30, the J gene TRBJ2-5; D remains unclear. Germline V gene data show CDR1 as GTSNPN and CDR2 as SVGIG (reference sequence). Trimming removed 1 base at V and 2 bases at J, with 8 bases between. CDR3 length: 13 amino acids. CDR3 in amino acids: CAWSEVIQETQYF. CDR3 DNA sequence: TGTGCCTGGAGTGAGGTCATACAAGAGACCCAGTACTTC.

The rearrangement links TRBV27 to TRBJ2-3; 7 nucleotides match TRBD2. Germline lookup yields CDR1 MNHEY and CDR2 SMNVEV (reference sequence). V lost 0 bases to trimming and J lost 1 base; unmatched junction nucleotides: 1. The CDR3 spans 15 residues. The CDR3 DNA reads TGTGCCAGCAGTTTATCACGGGGGGGCACAGATACGCAGTATTTT. Protein sequence: CASSLSRGGTDTQYF.

J is TRBJ2-6 and V is TRBV14; no firm D call. Germline CDR1 and CDR2: SGHDN and FVKESK. Trimming took 5 bases from V and 0 from J, leaving 5 bases between them. This CDR3 is built from 14 residues. CDR3 loop: CASSKSSGANVLTF. The CDR3 DNA reads as TGTGCCAGCAGCAAGAGCTCTGGGGCCAACGTCCTGACTTTC. Full variable domain (rest looked up from reference TRBV14 and TRBJ2-6): EAGVTQFPSHSVIEKGQTVTLRCDPISGHDNLYWYRRVMGKEIKFLLHFVKESKQDESGMPNNRFLAERTGGTYSTLKVQPAELEDSGVYFCASSKSSGANVLTFGAGSRLTVL.

This clone showed up just a few times. The rearrangement joins TRBV29-1 to TRBJ2-7; tentatively, D is TRBD2 (6 bases). This CDR3 is 12 amino acids long. The germline V gene encodes CDR1 SQVTM and CDR2 ANQGSEA. V lost 4 bases to trimming and J lost 6 bases, with 13 bases between them. CDR3 residues: CSVGIRGGEQYF. As DNA, the CDR3 is TGCAGCGTTGGGATCCGGGGAGGCGAGCAGTACTTC.

Note on this clone: The same CDR3 arises from other DNA sequences in this sample as well. V gene TRBV9 combines with J gene TRBJ2-7; no reliable D call. The V and J ends lost 0 bases and 2 bases respectively, with 9 bases between them. Germline V gene sequence: CDR1 SGDLS, CDR2 YYNGEE. The CDR3 spans 14 residues. The CDR3 region is CASSVGQVPYEQYF. The CDR3 nucleotides are TGTGCCAGCAGCGTAGGGCAAGTCCCCTACGAGCAGTACTTC.

This sequence joins TRBV6-5 and TRBJ1-1; possibly TRBD1 for D (5 bases). Germline V gene data show CDR1 as MNHEY and CDR2 as SVGAGI. This CDR3 is 15 amino acids long. V lost 6 bases and J lost 0, with 14 bases in between. The CDR3 DNA reads TGTGCCAGCAGAACTATTGGACACCTGAACACTGAAGCTTTCTTT. It specifies CASRTIGHLNTEAFF.

Notes on this clone: Just one base apart from a much larger clone, this may be a read error. The chain combines TRBV7-8 with TRBJ2-1; maybe TRBD2 (5 bases). The V gene's germline CDR1 is SGHVS and CDR2 FQNEAQ. This CDR3 spans 14 amino acids. CDR3 protein: CAGSLVEVANEQFF. As DNA, the CDR3 is TGTGCCGGCAGCTTAGTGGAGGTCGCCAATGAGCAGTTCTTC.

V and J are TRBV23-1 and TRBJ1-1, with unresolved D. TRBV23-1 counts as an open reading frame of uncertain function. The CDR3 length is 12 residues. V shed 3 bases and J shed 8 bases, with 10 bases lying between them. CDR3 amino acids: CASSQLSGEAFF. CDR3 DNA: TGCGCCAGCAGTCAGTTATCGGGAGAAGCTTTCTTT.

The rearrangement links TRBV2 to TRBJ2-1, with no clear D. V was shortened by 7 bases and J by 5 bases, with 9 bases between the two germline ends. Germline CDR1 is SNHLY and CDR2 is FYNNEI. This CDR3 is 12 amino acids long. CDR3 nucleotides: TGTGCCAGCACCCACGGCGACAATGAGCAGTTCTTC. This gives the protein CASTHGDNEQFF.

The sample holds a few counts of this clone. The V and J genes are TRBV30 and TRBJ1-1; D ambiguous. This CDR3 has 13 residues. V was pared by 0 bases and J by 3 bases, with 8 bases between. Germline V gene sequence: CDR1 GTSNPN, CDR2 SVGIG (reference sequence). The DNA for the CDR3 is TGTGCCTGGAGTGTACAGAGGGACACTGAAGCTTTCTTT. Translated: CAWSVQRDTEAFF.

This clone was counted only a few times. The V gene is TRBV27, the J gene TRBJ2-7; 7 bases map to TRBD1. The germline CDR1 and CDR2 sequences are MNHEY and SMNVEV (reference sequence). The CDR3 has 14 residues. V gave up 4 bases and J gave up 6 bases; unmatched junction bases: 9. CDR3 in DNA: TGTGCCAGCAGTTACGGGACGACAGGGAGCGAGCAGTACTTC. Its protein is CASSYGTTGSEQYF.

This chain connects TRBV2 to TRBJ2-7, with 8 bases aligning to TRBD2. This CDR3 contains 15 residues. Germline V lookup: CDR1 SNHLY, CDR2 FYNNEI. The V segment lost 4 bases and the J segment 0 bases; nucleotides outside the gene matches: 5. CDR3 in amino acids: CASSGSSGASYEQYF. The CDR3 region has the DNA TGTGCCAGCAGTGGTAGTAGCGGGGCCTCCTACGAGCAGTACTTC.

CDR3 sequence (DNA): TGTGCCAGCAGCCCCCTCGGGGCCGGCTCCTACGAGCAGTACTTC. It codes for CASSPLGAGSYEQYF. V and J are TRBV13 and TRBJ2-7; D is tentatively TRBD1 or TRBD2 (5 bases each). This CDR3 has 15 residues. With 5 bases removed from V and 0 bases from J, the gap between germline ends came to 14 bases. CDR1 and CDR2 from the germline V gene are PRHDT and FYEKMQ (reference sequence). Full variable domain (rest looked up from reference TRBV13 and TRBJ2-7): AAGVIQSPRHLIKEKRETATLKCYPIPRHDTVYWYQQGPGQDPQFLISFYEKMQSDKGSIPDRFSAQQFSDYHSELNMSSLELGDSALYFCASSPLGAGSYEQYFGPGTRLTVT.

This clone was counted between two and nine times. With only one base between it and a far larger clone, this is likely a read error. The V gene is TRBV5-1, the J gene TRBJ2-7, with TRBD2 matching over 9 bases. This CDR3 is 16 amino acids long. Germline-derived CDR1 and CDR2 are SGHRS and YFSETQ. V shed 0 bases, J shed 1 base, and the junction held 5 bases outside the gene matches. The CDR3 DNA follows: TGCGCCAGCAGCTTGGGGGTGACTAGCGGATCCTACGAGCAGTACTTC. Protein sequence: CASSLGVTSGSYEQYF. Supplemented by reference TRBV5-1 and TRBJ2-7, the full variable domain reads KAGVTQTPRYLIKTRGQQVTLSCSPISGHRSVSWYQQTPGQGLQFLFEYFSETQRNKGNFPGRFSGRQFSNSRSEMNVSTLELGDSALYLCASSLGVTSGSYEQYFGPGTRLTVT.

Comments on this clone: The CDR3 ends on some other residue instead of the conserved phenylalanine or tryptophan, so this is likely a read error. The chain joins TRBV30 to TRBJ1-1; tentative D call: TRBD1 (5 bases). Looked up from germline, CDR1 is GTSNPN and CDR2 is SVGIG (reference sequence). Trimming cost V 1 base and J 4 bases, with 7 bases left between them. The CDR3 covers 12 residues. The CDR3 DNA follows: TGTGCCTGGAGTGGAGGGACCACTGAAGCTTTCCTT. Translating it yields CAWSGGTTEAFL.

The V call is TRBV13, the J call TRBJ2-7; TRBD1 agrees at 7 bases. J was trimmed by 0 bases and V by 8 bases; bases with no gene match: 10. The germline gives CDR1 PRHDT, CDR2 FYEKMQ (reference sequence). The CDR3 length is 15 residues. The CDR3 loop reads CASGFTGESSYEQYF. The CDR3, as DNA: TGTGCCAGCGGATTTACAGGGGAGAGCTCCTACGAGCAGTACTTC. The whole variable domain, filled in from reference TRBV13 and TRBJ2-7, reads AAGVIQSPRHLIKEKRETATLKCYPIPRHDTVYWYQQGPGQDPQFLISFYEKMQSDKGSIPDRFSAQQFSDYHSELNMSSLELGDSALYFCASGFTGESSYEQYFGPGTRLTVT.

This clone has more than one count but fewer than ten. The chain recombines TRBV29-1 with TRBJ1-5; D call uncertain. Germline V gene data show CDR1 as SQVTM and CDR2 as ANQGSEA. Trimming took 6 bases from V and 2 from J, leaving 11 bases between them. CDR3 length equals 13 residues. For the CDR3, the DNA is TGCAGCGTGTACCAGGCGGGCAATCAGCCCCAGCATTTT. This translates into CSVYQAGNQPQHF. The full variable domain, with the rest looked up from reference TRBV29-1 and TRBJ1-5, is SAVISQKPSRDICQRGTSLTIQCQVDSQVTMMFWYRQQPGQSLTLIATANQGSEATYESGFVIDKFPISRPNLTFSTLTVSNMSPEDSSIYLCSVYQAGNQPQHFGDGTRLSIL.

The chain carries TRBV30 and TRBJ2-1; TRBD2 agrees at 10 bases. Trimming removed 1 base from V and 8 bases from J; junction bases left unmatched: 8. The CDR3 consists of 15 residues. Looked up from germline, CDR1 is GTSNPN and CDR2 is SVGIG (reference sequence). Here the CDR3 DNA reads TGTGCCTGGAGTGCACCGGGACTAGCGATCCATGAGCAGTTCTTC. As protein: CAWSAPGLAIHEQFF.

This chain uses TRBV10-2 with TRBJ2-7, with D perhaps matching TRBD2 (7 bases). V lost 1 base and J lost 2, with 12 bases in between. Germline V gene lookup returns CDR1 WSHSY and CDR2 SAAADI. The CDR3 spans 15 residues. The CDR3 is CASSELLGGPYEQYF. Here the CDR3 DNA reads TGCGCCAGCAGTGAGTTACTGGGGGGGCCCTACGAGCAGTACTTC.

The chain is built from TRBV2 and TRBJ2-7, with D perhaps TRBD2 (5 bases). V shed 7 bases and J shed 9 bases, with 19 bases lying between them. The CDR3 covers 13 residues. The germline V gene has CDR1 SNHLY and CDR2 FYNNEI. The CDR3 sequence is CASTGDTTWAQYF. The DNA of the CDR3 is TGTGCCAGCACCGGGGATACTACTTGGGCGCAGTACTTC.

V gene TRBV10-3 combines with J gene TRBJ2-7; 8 positions agree with TRBD2. There are 14 residues in the CDR3. Trimming at V came to 10 bases and at J to 3 bases, leaving 11 bases not matched to a gene. Germline CDR1 and CDR2: ENHRY and SYGVKD. The CDR3: CATPVSGVCYEQYF. The CDR3 nucleotides read TGTGCCACCCCGGTTAGCGGGGTGTGCTACGAGCAGTACTTC.

This chain connects TRBV5-6 to TRBJ2-1; D may match TRBD1 or TRBD2 (5 bases each). CDR3 size: 14 residues. Germline V lookup: CDR1 SGHDT, CDR2 YYEEEE. Trimming shortened V by 2 bases and J by 3 bases, and 9 bases separated the two germline ends. DNA of the CDR3: TGTGCCAGCAGCTTTGAGGGGCGCTACAATGAGCAGTTCTTC. The encoded protein is CASSFEGRYNEQFF.

V gene TRBV29-1 combines with J gene TRBJ2-1, with D perhaps TRBD2 (5 bases). CDR1 is SQVTM and CDR2 is ANQGSEA in the germline V gene. There are 12 residues in the CDR3. Trimming removed 6 bases at V and 9 bases at J, with 15 bases between. CDR3 bases: TGCAGCGTAACGACTCAGGCGGGTGAGCAGTTCTTC. It translates to CSVTTQAGEQFF.

The gene calls are TRBV7-6 and TRBJ2-5; possibly TRBD1 for D (6 bases). Germline CDR1 is SGHVS and CDR2 is FNYEAQ. The CDR3 is 14 residues long. The V end was cut by 2 bases, the J end by 3 bases, with 10 bases between. CDR3 coding DNA: TGTGCCAGCAGCTTACTACAGGGAGAAGAGACCCAGTACTTC. It yields the protein CASSLLQGEETQYF.

The J gene is TRBJ1-1, the V gene TRBV6-6; D is unclear. The germline V gene has CDR1 MNHNY and CDR2 SVGAGI (reference sequence). The germline V and J ends were trimmed by 7 bases and 4 bases, with 7 bases remaining between them. The CDR3 has 11 residues. The CDR3 nucleotides are TGTGCCAGCATTTGGGCCACTGAAGCTTTCTTT. It encodes CASIWATEAFF.

The chain employs TRBV6-1 and TRBJ1-1; a possible D gene is TRBD1 (5 bases). The germline V gene has CDR1 MNHNS and CDR2 SASEGT. This CDR3 is 15 amino acids long. V was clipped by 1 base and J by 1 base, with 10 bases between them. The CDR3 sequence is CASSEDGGSNTEAFF. CDR3 DNA: TGTGCCAGCAGTGAAGATGGGGGTTCGAACACTGAAGCTTTCTTT.

This sequence joins TRBV29-1 and TRBJ2-7; 7 bases fit TRBD1. The CDR3 sequence is 13 residues long. Germline assignment: CDR1 SQVTM and CDR2 ANQGSEA. Trimming took 1 base from V and 2 from J; bases not matched to a gene: 2. The CDR3 DNA sequence: TGCAGCGTTGAAGGAGGGGGCGCCTACGAGCAGTACTTC. As protein: CSVEGGGAYEQYF.

This chain links TRBV7-2 with TRBJ1-2; tentatively, D is TRBD1 (5 bases). V was shortened by 1 base and J by 2 bases, with 11 bases between the two germline ends. Germline CDR1 SGHTA, CDR2 FQGNSA. The CDR3 spans 15 residues. CDR3 nucleotides: TGTGCCAGCAGCTTAGAAAGCAGGGCGAACTATGGCTACACCTTC. Translating it yields CASSLESRANYGYTF.

V gene TRBV9 combines with J gene TRBJ1-2, with D perhaps TRBD1 (5 bases). Per germline, CDR1 SGDLS and CDR2 YYNGEE. CDR3 size: 15 residues. Between the trimmed V and J ends, which lost 1 base and 0 bases, there was a span of 10 bases. CDR3 nucleotide sequence: TGTGCCAGCAGCGTATCGACAGACCCTAACTATGGCTACACCTTC. Residues: CASSVSTDPNYGYTF.

The chain joins TRBV13 to TRBJ1-2; 9 positions match TRBD1. Germline trimming cut 5 bases from V and 5 bases from J; bases unmatched to any gene: 15. The length of the CDR3 is 17 residues. From germline, CDR1 is PRHDT and CDR2 FYEKMQ (reference sequence). CDR3 nucleotides: TGTGCCAGCAGCCGAAACGACGGGACAGGGCCAATATATGGCTACACCTTC. It encodes CASSRNDGTGPIYGYTF. Looking up the rest from reference TRBV13 and TRBJ1-2 gives the full variable domain: AAGVIQSPRHLIKEKRETATLKCYPIPRHDTVYWYQQGPGQDPQFLISFYEKMQSDKGSIPDRFSAQQFSDYHSELNMSSLELGDSALYFCASSRNDGTGPIYGYTFGSGTRLTVV.

A few counts support this clone. The rearrangement joins TRBV7-2 to TRBJ2-5; perhaps TRBD2 as D (6 bases). The V end lost 5 bases, the J end lost 7 bases, and 20 bases lay between the germline ends. This CDR3 has 15 residues. Germline V gene sequence: CDR1 SGHTA, CDR2 FQGNSA. The CDR3 spells CASSLDNIAEGTQYF. The DNA of the CDR3 is TGTGCCAGCAGCCTTGACAATATAGCGGAGGGGACCCAGTACTTC.

This clone was detected a few times. The sample holds other DNA sequences that translate to the same CDR3. The chain combines TRBV4-3 with TRBJ1-2; the D gene is possibly TRBD1 (5 bases). CDR3 length: 15 residues. CDR1 and CDR2 (germline): LGHNA, YSLEER. Trimming stripped 0 bases from V and 5 bases from J, with 13 bases between. In DNA form, the CDR3 reads TGCGCCAGCAGCCAAGACCCCGGGACTGCTTATGGCTACACCTTC. Its translation: CASSQDPGTAYGYTF.